A single sample gave rise to the 23 T cell receptor beta chains below, sequenced in a study of T cell repertoires in cytomegalovirus infection. Each CDR3 protein gets one entry after TCRdb re-called the reads with MiXCR. The sample holds 300,000 to 400,000 distinct CDR3 sequences; 15% to 20% are singletons and the top ten take roughly 9%. Specimen: PBMCs. The receptors derive from a human donor in good health (CMV status not recorded). Some clones in this sample may be carry-over from other donors' samples.

There are a few counts of this clonotype. The chain joins TRBV5-4 to TRBJ2-5; D is perhaps TRBD2 (6 bases). CDR1 is SGHNT and CDR2 is YYREEE in the germline V gene (reference sequence). CDR3 length: 12 residues. V lost 4 bases and J 9 bases, leaving 13 bases between the germline ends. CDR3 amino acids: CASSPQEGAQYF. Here the CDR3 DNA reads TGTGCCAGCAGCCCCCAGGAGGGAGCCCAGTACTTC.

This clonotype has a count of ten or more. The chain combines TRBV7-2 with TRBJ2-3; D gene unclear. The CDR3 runs 13 residues. CDR1 is SGHTA, CDR2 FQGNSA, per germline. Trimming took off 6 bases at V and 3 bases at J, with 10 bases between the two ends. CDR3 loop: CASSPPWTDTQYF. DNA of the CDR3: TGTGCCAGCAGTCCCCCTTGGACAGATACGCAGTATTTT.

This sequence joins TRBV20-1 and TRBJ1-5; 12 positions agree with TRBD1. This CDR3 comprises 16 residues. Germline values: CDR1 DFQATT, CDR2 SNEGSKA (reference sequence). The V and J ends lost 5 bases and 6 bases, in that order; junction bases with no gene match: 11. CDR3 residues: CSAPNRDRGPGQPQHF. The CDR3 DNA reads TGCAGTGCTCCCAACCGGGACAGGGGGCCTGGTCAGCCCCAGCATTTT.

The chain employs TRBV28 and TRBJ2-4; D gene unclear. The germline V gene has CDR1 MDHEN and CDR2 SYDVKM. This CDR3 spans 14 amino acids. V dropped 6 bases and J dropped 11 bases, with 20 bases sitting between them. The CDR3: CASSRTGPGRLQYF. In DNA form, the CDR3 reads TGTGCCAGCAGCCGTACTGGGCCCGGCCGTCTTCAGTACTTC. The full variable domain, rest sourced from reference TRBV28 and TRBJ2-4, is DVKVTQSSRYLVKRTGEKVFLECVQDMDHENMFWYRQDPGLGLRLIYFSYDVKMKEKGDIPEGYSVSREKKERFSLILESASTNQTSMYLCASSRTGPGRLQYFGAGTRLSVL.

This clonotype was counted only a few times. V is TRBV25-1 and J is TRBJ1-5, with no clear D. CDR1 is MGHDK, CDR2 SYGVNS, per germline. Trimming took off 1 base at V and 5 bases at J, with 3 bases between the two ends. The CDR3 is 12 residues long. The CDR3: CASSESDQPQHF. The CDR3 DNA is TGTGCCAGCAGTGAATCCGATCAGCCCCAGCATTTT. Using reference TRBV25-1 and TRBJ1-5 for the parts outside the CDR3, the full variable domain is EADIYQTPRYLVIGTGKKITLECSQTMGHDKMYWYQQDPGMELHLIHYSYGVNSTEKGDLSSESTVSRIRTEHFPLTLESARPSHTSQYLCASSESDQPQHFGDGTRLSIL.

In its sample, this clonotype was seen a few times. The DNA of the CDR3 is TGTGCCAGCAGCTTCGGGTCTCAGGGATCAGAGACCCAGTACTTC. This encodes CASSFGSQGSETQYF. This sequence joins TRBV7-7 and TRBJ2-5; a weak D match, TRBD1 (5 bases). Germline V gene lookup returns CDR1 SSHAT and CDR2 FNYEAQ (reference sequence). This CDR3 contains 15 residues. Trimming pared 3 bases from V and 4 bases from J, leaving 15 bases between. Complete variable domain (other parts from reference TRBV7-7 and TRBJ2-5): GAGVSQSPRYKVTKRGQDVTLRCDPISSHATLYWYQQALGQGPEFLTYFNYEAQPDKSGLPSDRFSAERPEGSISTLTIQRTEQRDSAMYRCASSFGSQGSETQYFGPGTRLLVL.

Many counts were recorded for this clonotype. The rearrangement joins TRBV7-2 to TRBJ1-2, with D unresolved. Trimming took off 5 bases at V and 4 bases at J, with 20 bases between the two ends. The CDR3 contains 16 residues. Germline CDR1 SGHTA, CDR2 FQGNSA. The CDR3 DNA is TGTGCCAGCAGCACTGGCCTAGGGCCCCGGGCCTATGGCTACACCTTC. It specifies CASSTGLGPRAYGYTF.

This clonotype was counted a few times. A junction end diverges from the germline sequence, so it may reflect a read error. The rearrangement joins TRBV29-1 to TRBJ2-3; 11 positions match TRBD1. Germline V gives CDR1 SQVTM, CDR2 ANQGSEA. The CDR3 sequence is 13 residues long. CDR3 residues: CSAWTGGTDTQYF. Written as DNA, the CDR3 is TGCAGCGCCTGGACAGGGGGCACTGATACGCAGTATTTT.

This clonotype was seen ten or more times. CDR3 nucleotide sequence: TGTGCCAGCAGTTCGGGACTAGCAAGTGATACGCAGTATTTT. It translates to CASSSGLASDTQYF. This chain links TRBV28 with TRBJ2-3, with TRBD2 matching 9 bases. This CDR3 has 14 amino acids. V trimming: 4 bases; J trimming: 6 bases; junction bases outside the gene matches: 5. CDR1 and CDR2 from the germline V gene are MDHEN and SYDVKM.

Worth noting for this clonotype: A much larger clone sits a single nucleotide away, making a read error possible. The chain has TRBV7-2 and TRBJ1-6, with D possibly matching TRBD1 (5 bases). The CDR3 runs to 16 residues. Looked up from germline, CDR1 is SGHTA and CDR2 is FQGNSA. Trimming stripped 0 bases from V and 5 bases from J, with 11 bases between. The CDR3 nucleotides are TGTGCCAGCAGCTTAGCGGGGCTTAGAGATAATTCACCCCTCCACTTT. This gives the protein CASSLAGLRDNSPLHF.

V usage is TRBV27 and J usage is TRBJ1-6; D not resolved. There are 16 residues in the CDR3. Per the germline V gene, CDR1 is MNHEY and CDR2 is SMNVEV (reference sequence). Trimming took 2 bases from V and 7 from J, leaving 15 bases between them. CDR3 DNA: TGTGCCAGCAGTTTAAGGCCACAAACGGGGAATTCACCCCTCCACTTT. Amino acids: CASSLRPQTGNSPLHF.

This clonotype was seen a handful of times. The V and J genes are TRBV7-2 and TRBJ2-3; no clear D gene. Germline V gene sequence: CDR1 SGHTA, CDR2 FQGNSA. This CDR3 spans 14 amino acids. The V and J ends lost 6 bases and 5 bases respectively, with 15 bases between them. CDR3 in DNA: TGTGCCAGCAGTTGGGAAGGGTTCCTAGATACGCAGTATTTT. Protein: CASSWEGFLDTQYF.

This clonotype was counted many times. V usage is TRBV12-3 or TRBV12-4 and J usage is TRBJ1-5; D remains unclear. The CDR3 length is 13 residues. V was shortened by 2 bases and J by 5 bases, with 7 bases between the two germline ends. The CDR3 DNA follows: TGTGCCAGCAGTTTACAAGGGCATCAGCCCCAGCATTTT. It yields the protein CASSLQGHQPQHF.

Points on this clonotype: In this CDR3 the conserved last residue, phenylalanine or tryptophan, is missing, so a read error is likely. The gene calls are TRBV7-2 and TRBJ1-1; maybe TRBD1 (6 bases). Trimming removed 3 bases at V and 6 bases at J, with 11 bases between. Germline V lookup: CDR1 SGHTA, CDR2 FQGNSA. The CDR3 runs to 13 residues. CDR3 region: CASSLVRGSEAFL. CDR3 nucleotides: TGTGCCAGCAGCTTGGTCAGGGGCTCTGAAGCTTTCCTT.

There are many counts of this clonotype. The rearrangement uses TRBV12-3 or TRBV12-4 and TRBJ2-7; 16 nucleotides match TRBD2. The trim removed 7 bases at V and 3 bases at J, leaving 9 bases unmatched. CDR3 size: 17 residues. CDR3 bases: TGTGCCAGCAATAACCCGGGACTAGCGGGAGGGAACTACGAGCAGTACTTC. Residues: CASNNPGLAGGNYEQYF.

In this sample, this clonotype turned up a few times. CDR3 protein: CASSPEAGGLSYNEQFF. CDR3 nucleotides: TGTGCCAGCAGCCCGGAGGCGGGAGGTTTGTCCTACAATGAGCAGTTCTTC. The chain uses TRBV7-9 and TRBJ2-1; 8 bases map to TRBD2. CDR3 length equals 17 residues. Germline CDR1 is SEHNR and CDR2 is FQNEAQ (reference sequence). V lost 5 bases to trimming and J lost 1 base; unmatched junction nucleotides: 10.

This clonotype was counted at least ten times. V is TRBV7-2 and J is TRBJ2-3, with TRBD2 as a possible D gene (6 bases). This CDR3 comprises 16 residues. Trimming cost V 5 bases and J 0 bases, with 15 bases left between them. From germline, CDR1 is SGHTA and CDR2 FQGNSA. The CDR3 sequence: CASSKNLAQSTDTQYF. The CDR3, as DNA: TGTGCCAGCAGCAAGAACCTAGCGCAAAGCACAGATACGCAGTATTTT.

In this sample, this clonotype turned up once. J is TRBJ2-1 and V is TRBV20-1, with TRBD2 matching 12 bases. The CDR3 is 15 residues long. Per germline, CDR1 DFQATT and CDR2 SNEGSKA (reference sequence). V lost 5 bases, J lost 7 bases, and 9 bases stayed unmatched. Here the CDR3 DNA reads TGCAGTGCTCGCACTACTAGCGGGGGGCTTAATGAGCAGTTCTTC. Protein product: CSARTTSGGLNEQFF.

V usage is TRBV28 and J usage is TRBJ2-1; TRBD1 matches at 9 bases. The V segment lost 4 bases and the J segment 7 bases; nucleotides outside the gene matches: 8. The CDR3 loop spans 15 amino acids. In germline, CDR1 is MDHEN, CDR2 SYDVKM. The CDR3, as DNA: TGTGCCAGCAGTTCCTCCGGACAGGGGAGGAATGAGCAGTTCTTC. It specifies CASSSSGQGRNEQFF.

The table lists this clonotype with many counts. J is TRBJ2-1 and V is TRBV7-9; TRBD1 might be the D (5 bases). Deletions cut 5 bases from V and 8 bases from J, with 16 bases between. The CDR3 has 14 residues. Germline V gene sequence: CDR1 SEHNR, CDR2 FQNEAQ (reference sequence). CDR3 amino acids: CASSPDRINYEQFF. CDR3 bases: TGTGCCAGCAGCCCAGACAGAATTAACTATGAGCAGTTCTTC.

This clonotype was picked up many times. This sequence joins TRBV7-2 and TRBJ2-7; the D is unclear. This CDR3 has 15 residues. Germline V gene sequence: CDR1 SGHTA, CDR2 FQGNSA. V lost 5 bases to trimming and J lost 0 bases, with 14 bases between them. Here the CDR3 reads CASSPVGYPSYEQYF. The CDR3 DNA sequence: TGTGCCAGCAGCCCAGTCGGTTACCCCTCCTACGAGCAGTACTTC.

This clonotype was recorded many times. This sequence joins TRBV7-9 and TRBJ2-2; D gene ambiguous. The germline V gene has CDR1 SEHNR and CDR2 FQNEAQ (reference sequence). The CDR3 totals 16 residues. Trimming cost V 1 base and J 1 base, with 10 bases left between them. In nucleotides, the CDR3 is TGTGCCAGCAGCTTAGGCCAGTCAAAGAACACCGGGGAGCTGTTTTTT. Translation: CASSLGQSKNTGELFF.

The V call is TRBV12-3 or TRBV12-4, the J call TRBJ1-5; 7 bases are a match to TRBD1. V shed 9 bases, J shed 6 bases, and the junction held 14 bases outside the gene matches. CDR3 length equals 15 residues. The CDR3 spells CASTLTGCRGQPQHF. The CDR3 coding sequence is TGTGCCAGTACACTGACAGGGTGTAGGGGTCAGCCCCAGCATTTT.